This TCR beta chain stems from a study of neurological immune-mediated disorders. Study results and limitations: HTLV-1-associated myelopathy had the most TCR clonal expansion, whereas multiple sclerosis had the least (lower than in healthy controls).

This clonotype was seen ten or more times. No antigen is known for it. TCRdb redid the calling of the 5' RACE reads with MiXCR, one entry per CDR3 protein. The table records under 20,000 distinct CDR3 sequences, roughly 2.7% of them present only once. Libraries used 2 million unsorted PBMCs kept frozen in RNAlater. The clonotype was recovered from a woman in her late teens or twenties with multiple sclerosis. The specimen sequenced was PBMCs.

In nucleotides, the CDR3 is TGTGCCAGCAGTTTAGACAGGGGATTGGGTCAGCCCCAGCATTTT. This sequence encodes CASSLDRGLGQPQHF. The rearrangement joins TRBV6-5 to TRBJ1-5; 8 nucleotides agree with TRBD1. The CDR3 spans 15 residues. Trimming took 4 bases from V and 6 from J; bases not matched to a gene: 8. CDR1 MNHEY and CDR2 SVGAGI come from the germline V gene.